Shown below are 12 T cell receptor beta chains from a single sample sequenced in a study of blood T cell repertoires in COVID-19. Produced via immunoSEQ multiplex PCR; TCRdb's table is partial and in-frame only. This sample has a few hundred thousand clones, with more than 75% found just once. The sample comprised PBMCs or T cells enriched from blood (not recorded which). The receptors stem from a woman aged 25-40 years who had recovered from COVID-19.

The chain is built from TRBV5-6 and TRBJ2-7; 8 bases agree with TRBD2. J was trimmed by 1 base and V by 2 bases; bases with no gene match: 8. CDR1 SGHDT and CDR2 YYEEEE come from the germline V gene. The CDR3 has 16 residues. CDR3 in amino acids: CASSFGVAGLSYEQYF. CDR3 nucleotides: TGTGCCAGCAGCTTCGGGGTAGCGGGGCTTTCCTACGAGCAGTACTTC.

The chain joins TRBV5-1 to TRBJ2-2; TRBD1 matches 9 bases. In germline, CDR1 is SGHRS, CDR2 YFSETQ. J lost 1 base, V lost 4 bases, and 5 bases had no gene match. This CDR3 region has 16 residues. For the CDR3, the DNA is TGCGCCAGCAGCATACAGGGGGCCGAGAACACCGGGGAGCTGTTTTTT. Translating it yields CASSIQGAENTGELFF. Full variable domain (remainder filled in from reference TRBV5-1 and TRBJ2-2): KAGVTQTPRYLIKTRGQQVTLSCSPISGHRSVSWYQQTPGQGLQFLFEYFSETQRNKGNFPGRFSGRQFSNSRSEMNVSTLELGDSALYLCASSIQGAENTGELFFGEGSRLTVL.

The chain uses TRBV6-6 and TRBJ2-7, with TRBD1 matching over 7 bases. The CDR3 consists of 14 residues. Germline assignment: CDR1 MNHNY and CDR2 SVGAGI (reference sequence). Trimming cost V 6 bases and J 2 bases; bases outside gene matches: 7. The CDR3 region has the DNA TGTGCCAGCAGCCGTCAGGGGGAACCCTACGAGCAGTACTTC. It specifies CASSRQGEPYEQYF.

The gene calls are TRBV30 and TRBJ1-3; weak D call: TRBD1 (6 bases). Trimming left V 6 bases short and J 0 bases short, with 24 bases between. The CDR3 consists of 18 residues. Per the germline V gene, CDR1 is GTSNPN and CDR2 is SVGIG (reference sequence). CDR3 sequence: CACLVNRNTGYSGNTIYF. CDR3 nucleotide sequence: TGTGCCTGCCTCGTAAACCGAAATACAGGGTACTCTGGAAACACCATATATTTT.

This clone was observed a single time. This rearrangement joins TRBV7-9 to TRBJ2-7, with D perhaps matching TRBD1 (6 bases). Trimming left V 6 bases short and J 2 bases short, with 17 bases between. This CDR3 contains 15 residues. Germline lookup yields CDR1 SEHNR and CDR2 FQNEAQ (reference sequence). CDR3 residues: CASSSMDSNPYEQYF. The CDR3 DNA reads as TGTGCCAGCAGTTCCATGGACAGCAACCCCTACGAGCAGTACTTC.

The CDR3 loop is CASSWDRVNTEAFF. The CDR3 DNA follows: TGTGCCAGCAGTTGGGACAGGGTGAACACTGAAGCTTTCTTT. The genes are TRBV5-6 and TRBJ1-1; 9 positions match TRBD1. Germline loops: CDR1 SGHDT, CDR2 YYEEEE. J lost 0 bases, V lost 5 bases, and 2 bases had no gene match. This CDR3 is built from 14 residues.

The J gene is TRBJ1-6, the V gene TRBV18; D may be TRBD1 (5 bases). Germline V gene data show CDR1 as KGHSH and CDR2 as LQKENI. The CDR3 length is 15 residues. The V end lost 2 bases, the J end lost 9 bases, and 14 bases lay between the germline ends. CDR3 protein: CASSPGGGVVSPLHF. CDR3 DNA: TGTGCCAGCTCACCAGGGGGAGGGGTCGTTTCACCCCTCCACTTT.

This clone turned up a few times. The genes are TRBV2 and TRBJ2-2; D ambiguous. CDR3 length: 13 residues. Trimming removed 4 bases at V and 6 bases at J, with 9 bases between. Germline V lookup: CDR1 SNHLY, CDR2 FYNNEI. The CDR3 protein is CASSARQAGELFF. CDR3 nucleotide sequence: TGTGCCAGCAGTGCCCGGCAGGCCGGGGAGCTGTTTTTT.

CDR3 nucleotide sequence: TGTGCCAGCTCACCCATCCAGGGCCTAAACTATGGCTACACCTTC. It encodes CASSPIQGLNYGYTF. The rearrangement links TRBV18 to TRBJ1-2; maybe TRBD1 (5 bases). V lost 3 bases, J lost 2 bases, and 13 bases lay in between. This CDR3 region has 15 residues. Germline V lookup: CDR1 KGHSH, CDR2 LQKENI.

This clone was detected once. Here the CDR3 reads CASSIDRPGGIQYF. The CDR3 coding sequence is TGTGCCAGTAGTATAGATAGGCCGGGAGGCATTCAGTACTTC. The chain is built from TRBV19 and TRBJ2-4; 7 bases align to TRBD2. The CDR3 is 14 residues long. Germline-derived CDR1 and CDR2 are LNHDA and SQIVND (reference sequence). With V trimmed by 0 bases and J by 9 bases, 5 bases remained unmatched. Drawing the rest from reference TRBV19 and TRBJ2-4, the complete variable domain is DGGITQSPKYLFRKEGQNVTLSCEQNLNHDAMYWYRQDPGQGLRLIYYSQIVNDFQKGDIAEGYSVSREKKESFPLTVTSAQKNPTAFYLCASSIDRPGGIQYFGAGTRLSVL.

The chain has TRBV4-1 and TRBJ1-2, with D maybe TRBD1 (5 bases). Germline loops: CDR1 MGHRA, CDR2 YSYEKL. The CDR3 is 14 amino acids. Trimming stripped 0 bases from V and 7 bases from J, with 12 bases between. The CDR3 nucleotides are TGCGCCAGCAGCCAAGATGAGCAGGGAGGTGGCTACACCTTC. This codes for CASSQDEQGGGYTF.

The gene calls are TRBV18 and TRBJ2-4, with a tentative D call TRBD2 (5 bases). V dropped 2 bases and J dropped 1 base, with 9 bases sitting between them. This CDR3 spans 15 amino acids. Per the germline V gene, CDR1 is KGHSH and CDR2 is LQKENI. Written as DNA, the CDR3 is TGTGCCAGCTCACCAATGGACTGGGCCAAAAACATTCAGTACTTC. This gives the protein CASSPMDWAKNIQYF.